This TCR beta chain comes out of a study of CD8 T cells in ankylosing spondylitis. Trimming took off 3 bases at V and 9 bases at J, with 15 bases between the two ends. The CDR3 covers 14 residues. Findings of the study overall: Enrichment of disease-linked clones was reportedly significant in matched ankylosing spondylitis synovial fluid. A subset of motif variants has previously been described in the synovial fluid and blood of reactive arthritis. Blood of patients with ankylosing spondylitis appeared to be characterized by a TCR beta motif of eight or nine highly homologous variants.

Libraries of TCR beta came from quantitative 5'-RACE with molecular barcodes. MiXCR, run by TCRdb on the 5' RACE reads, gives a single entry per CDR3 protein. The sample has 100,000 or so distinct CDR3 sequences; less than 25% are singletons. This clonotype was seen repeatedly, ten times or more. What it binds is unknown. The receptor's source is a male donor with ankylosing spondylitis. The sequenced sample was synovial fluid, either unsorted or a sorted T cell fraction (not recorded which). V is TRBV12-3 or TRBV12-4 and J is TRBJ2-1, with D perhaps TRBD2 (5 bases). CDR3 coding DNA: TGTGCCAGCAGTTTGGGCGGGCTAGAAGTTGAGCAGTTCTTC. Its translation: CASSLGGLEVEQFF.